These 20 T cell receptor beta chains were all obtained from the same sample, sequenced in a study of CD8+ T cells in alopecia areata. Sample treatment: oral pan-JAK inhibitor, 5-10 mg twice daily. Extraction of RNA preceded its reverse transcription into cDNA, which served as the sequencing template. Sequencing was performed with immunoSEQ multiplex PCR; in TCRdb, only in-frame clones are kept and a portion is missing. The table lists about 200,000 clones, more than 45% of them singletons, with roughly 5% in the top ten. The specimen comprised CD4+ T cells sorted from blood, sampled at week 24, from a patient treated with tofacitinib. The receptors stem from a human donor with alopecia areata.

The chain is built from TRBV4-3 and TRBJ2-7; D may be TRBD1 (5 bases). This CDR3 is 15 amino acids long. V lost 0 bases and J lost 2, with 11 bases in between. Looked up from germline, CDR1 is LGHNA and CDR2 is YSLEER. CDR3 DNA sequence: TGCGCCAGCAGCCAAGATTTCCAGGGCCCCTACGAGCAGTACTTC. Translated, it gives CASSQDFQGPYEQYF.

A note on this clone: Other DNA variants within this sample encode the same CDR3. The chain employs TRBV2 and TRBJ2-5; 8 positions agree with TRBD2. Germline V gene sequence: CDR1 SNHLY, CDR2 FYNNEI. V trimming: 2 bases; J trimming: 5 bases; junction bases outside the gene matches: 7. This CDR3 is built from 15 residues. The CDR3 here is CASSELAGRGETQYF. In nucleotides, the CDR3 is TGTGCCAGCAGTGAATTAGCGGGAAGGGGGGAGACCCAGTACTTC.

This clone was observed a handful of times. The chain carries TRBV7-2 and TRBJ2-3; 14 nucleotides align to TRBD2. Per germline, CDR1 SGHTA and CDR2 FQGNSA. V trimming: 2 bases; J trimming: 11 bases; junction bases outside the gene matches: 3. The CDR3 has 14 amino acids. This chain's CDR3 is CASSLPGTSGRQYF. The CDR3 nucleotides are TGTGCCAGCAGCTTACCAGGGACTAGCGGGAGGCAGTATTTT.

The CDR3 protein is CASSSAPGQPLHF. DNA for the CDR3: TGTGCCAGCAGCTCCGCTCCGGGACAACCCCTCCACTTT. V gene TRBV7-8 combines with J gene TRBJ1-6; a possible D gene is TRBD1 (6 bases). V lost 4 bases and J lost 12, with 13 bases in between. The CDR3 has 13 residues. Germline loops: CDR1 SGHVS, CDR2 FQNEAQ.

CDR3 sequence reads: CASSFGGNEKLFF. DNA of the CDR3: TGCGCCAGCAGCTTTGGTGGGAATGAAAAACTGTTTTTT. The chain uses TRBV5-1 and TRBJ1-4; D ambiguous. Trimming pared 2 bases from V and 5 bases from J, leaving 7 bases between. Germline CDR1 and CDR2: SGHRS and YFSETQ. The CDR3 runs to 13 residues.

This chain uses TRBV15 with TRBJ2-7; D not resolved. CDR1 is LNHNV and CDR2 is YYDKDF in the germline V gene (reference sequence). This CDR3 is 14 amino acids long. The germline V and J ends were trimmed by 0 bases and 6 bases, with 12 bases remaining between them. CDR3 amino acids: CATSRDALGVEQYF. The DNA for the CDR3 is TGTGCCACCAGCAGAGACGCCCTCGGAGTCGAGCAGTACTTC.

The chain joins TRBV30 to TRBJ2-3; D is perhaps TRBD2 (5 bases). Trimming took 4 bases from V and 6 from J, leaving 14 bases between them. Germline CDR1 reads GTSNPN; CDR2 reads SVGIG (reference sequence). The CDR3 is 13 residues long. The CDR3 sequence is CAWTHGNSDTQYF. The DNA for the CDR3 is TGTGCCTGGACTCACGGGAACTCTGATACGCAGTATTTT.

This chain connects TRBV5-6 to TRBJ2-7; tentatively, D is TRBD2 (5 bases). The CDR3 runs to 13 residues. V lost 2 bases and J 7 bases, leaving 13 bases between the germline ends. The germline gives CDR1 SGHDT, CDR2 YYEEEE. CDR3 region: CASSFGYGGEQYF. In DNA form, the CDR3 reads TGTGCCAGCAGCTTCGGATATGGAGGAGAGCAGTACTTC.

The rearrangement uses TRBV25-1 and TRBJ2-7; no clear D gene. The ends were cut back, 4 bases at V and 3 bases at J, with 10 bases in the middle. The CDR3 has 13 amino acids. In germline, CDR1 is MGHDK, CDR2 SYGVNS. This CDR3 is CASSVMGGYEQYF. CDR3 DNA sequence: TGTGCCAGCAGTGTGATGGGCGGCTACGAGCAGTACTTC.

In regard to this clone: Other DNA variants within this sample encode the same CDR3. The V call is TRBV29-1, the J call TRBJ2-5; D is uncertain. From germline, CDR1 is SQVTM and CDR2 ANQGSEA. The CDR3 consists of 10 residues. The ends were cut back, 4 bases at V and 5 bases at J, with 5 bases in the middle. CDR3 DNA: TGCAGCGTTGCAGAGGAGACCCAGTACTTC. It specifies CSVAEETQYF.

In this sample, this clone turned up once. The V gene is TRBV15, the J gene TRBJ1-1; D might be TRBD1 (5 bases). The germline CDR1 and CDR2 sequences are LNHNV and YYDKDF (reference sequence). The germline V and J ends were trimmed by 2 bases and 4 bases, with 17 bases remaining between them. This CDR3 is built from 16 residues. The DNA of the CDR3 is TGTGCCACCAGCAGACGGAGGGACCCGGTGGGCACTGAAGCTTTCTTT. Residues: CATSRRRDPVGTEAFF.

The rearrangement uses TRBV30 and TRBJ1-1, with 8 bases lining up with TRBD1. The CDR3 is 13 residues long. Trimming cost V 3 bases and J 1 base; bases outside gene matches: 1. CDR1 GTSNPN and CDR2 SVGIG come from the germline V gene (reference sequence). CDR3 nucleotides: TGTGCCTGGAGGGGGACAGGGAACACTGAAGCTTTCTTT. It codes for CAWRGTGNTEAFF.

The chain links TRBV7-2 to TRBJ1-6; 8 bases agree with TRBD1. The ends lost 5 bases at V and 8 bases at J; junction bases unmatched: 5. CDR1 is SGHTA, CDR2 FQGNSA, per germline. This CDR3 has 14 residues. Written as DNA, the CDR3 is TGTGCCAGCAGCCAGGACAGGGCGTATTCACCCCTCCACTTT. This gives the protein CASSQDRAYSPLHF.

This clone showed up just a few times. V and J are TRBV9 and TRBJ2-5, with D possibly called TRBD1 or TRBD2 (5 bases each). V was pared by 7 bases and J by 5 bases, with 9 bases between. The CDR3 extends over 11 amino acids. Germline V lookup: CDR1 SGDLS, CDR2 YYNGEE. The DNA for the CDR3 is TGTGCCAGCGGGGGTCAGGAGACCCAGTACTTC. It codes for CASGGQETQYF.

The CDR3 nucleotides are TGCAGCGTTGACGGGGGGACTAAAGAGACCCAGTACTTC. It is translated as CSVDGGTKETQYF. The J gene is TRBJ2-5, the V gene TRBV29-1; the match to TRBD2 covers 7 bases. The trim removed 3 bases at V and 3 bases at J, leaving 4 bases unmatched. The CDR3 length is 13 residues. Germline-derived CDR1 and CDR2 are SQVTM and ANQGSEA.

The chain links TRBV30 to TRBJ2-1; 14 bases line up with TRBD2. CDR3 length: 17 amino acids. V lost 0 bases, J lost 8 bases, and 9 bases stayed unmatched. Germline V CDR1 and CDR2: GTSNPN, SVGIG (reference sequence). The CDR3 loop reads CAWSVRRTSGRWDEQFF. The DNA for the CDR3 is TGTGCCTGGAGTGTGCGTCGGACTAGCGGGAGGTGGGATGAGCAGTTCTTC.

The J gene is TRBJ1-5, the V gene TRBV7-9; D is perhaps TRBD1 (5 bases). CDR1 and CDR2 (germline): SEHNR, FQNEAQ (reference sequence). This CDR3 is built from 14 residues. V lost 4 bases to trimming and J lost 5 bases, with 12 bases between them. The CDR3 DNA reads as TGTGCCAGCAGCTCCCAGGGAACTTATCAGCCCCAGCATTTT. Translation: CASSSQGTYQPQHF.

This clone appeared a single time. This chain uses TRBV28 with TRBJ1-2; no definite D call. CDR3 length equals 15 residues. Germline V gives CDR1 MDHEN, CDR2 SYDVKM. Trimming stripped 2 bases from V and 1 base from J, with 11 bases between. Written as DNA, the CDR3 is TGTGCCAGCAGTTTAGTTGACGTAAATAACTATGGCTACACCTTC. Protein product: CASSLVDVNNYGYTF.

The gene calls are TRBV4-1 and TRBJ1-2, with D unresolved. The CDR3 runs to 13 residues. V was cut by 1 base and J by 5 bases, with 8 bases left in between. The germline V gene has CDR1 MGHRA and CDR2 YSYEKL. The CDR3 here is CASSQAPLYGYTF. CDR3 bases: TGCGCCAGCAGCCAAGCCCCGTTATATGGCTACACCTTC.

J is TRBJ2-5 and V is TRBV10-3; 8 nucleotides align to TRBD2. This CDR3 region has 15 residues. V shed 6 bases and J 4 bases; nucleotides not matched to a gene: 10. Germline V gene lookup returns CDR1 ENHRY and CDR2 SYGVKD. The CDR3: CAISSQREWVETQYF. The DNA for the CDR3 is TGTGCCATCAGCTCTCAGCGGGAGTGGGTAGAGACCCAGTACTTC.